A selection of T cell receptor beta chains follows, all from one sample in a study of CD8+CD57+ T cells in acquired aplastic anemia. TCRdb re-called the reads through MiXCR, storing one row per CDR3 protein. The profile covers 180,000 or so distinct CDR3 sequences, with roughly 48% appearing a single time and over 0.95% taken by the ten largest. The specimen was sorted CD4+, CD8+, or CD8+CD57+ T cells (not recorded which) from PBMCs. Receptor source: a human donor with aplastic anemia. The CDR3 runs from the conserved cysteine through the conserved F or W. D genes are given only for firm matches. The size field is filled for only some rows; it gives once, few, many or a size class.

v_gene: TRBV19
j_gene: TRBJ1-5
d_gene: -
abundance: many
CDR3nt: TGTGCCAGTAGTATAGAATTCGGCAATCAGCCCCAGCATTTT
CDR3aa: CASSIEFGNQPQHF

v_gene: TRBV7-3
j_gene: TRBJ2-1
d_gene: TRBD2
abundance: many
CDR3nt: TGTGCCAGCAGCTACCCGGGACTAGCGAACAATGAGCAGTTCTTC
CDR3aa: CASSYPGLANNEQFF

v_gene: TRBV7-9
j_gene: TRBJ2-7
d_gene: TRBD1
abundance: once
CDR3nt: TGTGCCAGCAGCCCCGACAGGGGCTACGAGCAGTACTTC
CDR3aa: CASSPDRGYEQYF

v_gene: TRBV9
j_gene: TRBJ1-1
d_gene: -
abundance: -
CDR3nt: TGTGCCAGCAGCACGGGGCAGGGGTGGAGGAGCACTGAAGCTTTCTTT
CDR3aa: CASSTGQGWRSTEAFF

v_gene: TRBV19
j_gene: TRBJ1-2
d_gene: -
abundance: -
CDR3nt: TGTGCCAGCAAAGTTTGGGACAACTATGGCTACACCTTC
CDR3aa: CASKVWDNYGYTF

v_gene: TRBV2
j_gene: TRBJ1-5
d_gene: TRBD1
abundance: -
CDR3nt: TGTGCCAGCAGTGTCGGGGGACAGAGGTATCAGCCCCAGCATTTT
CDR3aa: CASSVGGQRYQPQHF

v_gene: TRBV29-1
j_gene: TRBJ2-7
d_gene: TRBD1
abundance: few
CDR3nt: TGCAGCGTTGGCGGGACAGGGGACGAGCAGTACTTC
CDR3aa: CSVGGTGDEQYF

v_gene: TRBV5-6
j_gene: TRBJ1-3
d_gene: -
abundance: many
CDR3nt: TGTGCCAGCAGCTTGGCACCAGACTCTGGAAACACCATATATTTT
CDR3aa: CASSLAPDSGNTIYF

v_gene: TRBV2
j_gene: TRBJ1-4
d_gene: TRBD1
abundance: many
CDR3nt: TGTGCCAGCAGTGAGGACAGGGGACCAAATGAAAAACTGTTTTTT
CDR3aa: CASSEDRGPNEKLFF

v_gene: TRBV12-3/TRBV12-4
j_gene: TRBJ2-2
d_gene: TRBD2
abundance: once
CDR3nt: TGTGCCAGCAGTCCGAGCGGGAGTCTCAACACCGGGGAGCTGTTTTTT
CDR3aa: CASSPSGSLNTGELFF

v_gene: TRBV15
j_gene: TRBJ1-2
d_gene: -
abundance: medium-sized
CDR3nt: TGTGCCACCAGCATTAGGGGCGCGTATCATGGCTACACCTTC
CDR3aa: CATSIRGAYHGYTF

v_gene: TRBV7-2
j_gene: TRBJ2-5
d_gene: -
abundance: many
CDR3nt: TGTGCCAGCAGCTTAGGCCTCCGGGACTTCCAAGAGACCCAGTACTTC
CDR3aa: CASSLGLRDFQETQYF

v_gene: TRBV10-3
j_gene: TRBJ2-2
d_gene: TRBD1
abundance: -
CDR3nt: TGTGCCATCAGTGATCAGGGCGGGACAGGAAACACCGGGGAGCTGTTTTTT
CDR3aa: CAISDQGGTGNTGELFF

v_gene: TRBV18
j_gene: TRBJ1-2
d_gene: TRBD1
abundance: -
CDR3nt: TGTGCCAGCTCACCGGGGACAGGTAGCGCCTATGGCTACACCTTC
CDR3aa: CASSPGTGSAYGYTF

v_gene: TRBV5-1
j_gene: TRBJ2-6
d_gene: -
abundance: -
CDR3nt: TGCGCCAGCAGCTTGAGTTTGAGACAGACTCTCTCTGGGGCCAACGTCCTGACTTTC
CDR3aa: CASSLSLRQTLSGANVLTF

v_gene: TRBV7-2
j_gene: TRBJ2-7
d_gene: -
abundance: many
CDR3nt: TGTGCCAGCAGCCTGACGGGCGCAGGTTCCTACGAGCAGTACTTC
CDR3aa: CASSLTGAGSYEQYF

v_gene: TRBV7-9
j_gene: TRBJ1-2
d_gene: -
abundance: -
CDR3nt: TGTGCCAGCAGCCAGGGGATGGTAGGCTACACCTTC
CDR3aa: CASSQGMVGYTF

v_gene: TRBV7-9
j_gene: TRBJ1-1
d_gene: -
abundance: few
CDR3nt: TGTGCCAGCCGTTTGAACACTGAAGCTTTCTTT
CDR3aa: CASRLNTEAFF

v_gene: TRBV19
j_gene: TRBJ1-2
d_gene: -
abundance: -
CDR3nt: TGTGCCAGTCGACGATCTGTGGTCCTCCCTCAAAACTATGGCTACACCTTC
CDR3aa: CASRRSVVLPQNYGYTF